Each of the 19 T cell receptor beta chains below was sequenced from the same sample in a study of blood T cell repertoires in COVID-19. Assay used: immunoSEQ multiplex PCR; TCRdb lists only in-frame clones, some missing. The profile covers about 110,000 clones, with more than 75% appearing a single time and around 3% taken by the ten largest. Sequencing was carried out using peripheral blood. Receptors originate from a woman aged 50 to 65 with acute or convalescent COVID-19.

This clone was found once. The chain uses TRBV7-9 and TRBJ1-1; a possible D gene is TRBD1 (5 bases). Trimming cost V 5 bases and J 3 bases, with 10 bases left between them. Germline V gene lookup returns CDR1 SEHNR and CDR2 FQNEAQ (reference sequence). This CDR3 is built from 13 residues. CDR3 sequence reads: CASSRAGDTEAFF. In DNA form, the CDR3 reads TGTGCCAGCAGCCGAGCGGGGGACACTGAAGCTTTCTTT.

This sequence joins TRBV11-2 and TRBJ2-1; weak D call: TRBD2 (6 bases). The V gene lost 5 bases and the J gene lost 5 bases, with 13 bases spanning the gap. Germline CDR1 is SGHAT and CDR2 is FQNNGV. This CDR3 contains 14 residues. CDR3 sequence (DNA): TGTGCCAGCAGCACGGGACTTAGCCACAATGAGCAGTTCTTC. Translation gives CASSTGLSHNEQFF.

This chain joins TRBV5-6 and TRBJ2-7; 7 nucleotides match TRBD2. Germline assignment: CDR1 SGHDT and CDR2 YYEEEE. Germline trimming cut 4 bases from V and 1 base from J; bases unmatched to any gene: 11. This CDR3 is built from 16 residues. The CDR3 sequence is CASSLKSGIRSYEQYF. CDR3 bases: TGTGCCAGCAGCCTAAAAAGCGGGATACGATCCTACGAGCAGTACTTC.

V and J are TRBV29-1 and TRBJ1-1; the D is unclear. Germline loops: CDR1 SQVTM, CDR2 ANQGSEA. This CDR3 has 12 residues. V shed 7 bases and J shed 7 bases, with 16 bases lying between them. The CDR3 is CSAAPLYLEAFF. The CDR3 bases are TGCAGCGCCGCGCCGCTTTACCTTGAAGCTTTCTTT.

The chain has TRBV5-1 and TRBJ1-3; TRBD1 agrees at 9 bases. CDR3 length: 15 amino acids. CDR1 and CDR2 (germline): SGHRS, YFSETQ. V gave up 6 bases and J gave up 4 bases; unmatched junction bases: 8. In DNA form, the CDR3 reads TGCGCCAGCACTGGGGGGACAGGGTTCGGAAACACCATATATTTT. Amino acid sequence: CASTGGTGFGNTIYF.

The V gene is TRBV6-4, the J gene TRBJ2-3; a weak D match, TRBD1 (6 bases). Germline V lookup: CDR1 MRHNA, CDR2 SNTAGT. V was clipped by 5 bases and J by 4 bases, with 16 bases between them. The CDR3 has 15 amino acids. The CDR3 DNA reads TGTGCCAGCAGTAAAAATTCACAGGGCCCAGATACGCAGTATTTT. Amino acid sequence: CASSKNSQGPDTQYF.

CDR3: CASGLGAGKPQHF. CDR3 DNA sequence: TGTGCTAGTGGTTTGGGGGCAGGGAAGCCCCAGCATTTT. The chain carries TRBV12-5 and TRBJ1-5; D possibly corresponds to TRBD1 (5 bases). This CDR3 is built from 13 residues. V shed 1 base and J shed 8 bases, with 9 bases lying between them. Germline CDR1 is LGHNT and CDR2 is FRNRAP.

As DNA, the CDR3 is TGTGCCAGCAGCCCCGGGAAGGACAGGGCAATGACCCAGTACTTC. Its protein is CASSPGKDRAMTQYF. J is TRBJ2-5 and V is TRBV7-9; 8 bases map to TRBD1. The trim removed 5 bases at V and 7 bases at J, leaving 12 bases unmatched. Germline assignment: CDR1 SEHNR and CDR2 FQNEAQ (reference sequence). The CDR3 runs 15 residues.

V gene TRBV19 combines with J gene TRBJ1-3, with TRBD1 as a possible D gene (6 bases). CDR1 is LNHDA and CDR2 is SQIVND in the germline V gene (reference sequence). This CDR3 has 15 amino acids. Trimming removed 6 bases from V and 4 bases from J, with 16 bases in between. CDR3 sequence reads: CASSPGTKQGNTIYF. The CDR3 coding sequence is TGTGCCAGTAGCCCCGGGACAAAGCAAGGAAACACCATATATTTT. Together with reference TRBV19 and TRBJ1-3, the CDR3 gives the full variable domain: DGGITQSPKYLFRKEGQNVTLSCEQNLNHDAMYWYRQDPGQGLRLIYYSQIVNDFQKGDIAEGYSVSREKKESFPLTVTSAQKNPTAFYLCASSPGTKQGNTIYFGEGSWLTVV.

This clone was seen just once. This chain links TRBV11-2 with TRBJ1-6, with 9 bases fitting TRBD1. From germline, CDR1 is SGHAT and CDR2 FQNNGV. V was pared by 4 bases and J by 6 bases, with 4 bases of the junction left unmatched. This CDR3 is built from 15 residues. In DNA, the CDR3 is TGTGCCAGCAGCTATACGGACAGGGGTAATTCACCCCTCCACTTT. As protein: CASSYTDRGNSPLHF.

V and J are TRBV24-1 and TRBJ2-3; a possible D gene is TRBD1 (6 bases). V lost 2 bases to trimming and J lost 2 bases, with 10 bases between them. The CDR3 has 15 residues. Germline values: CDR1 KGHDR, CDR2 SFDVKD. In nucleotides, the CDR3 is TGTGCCACCAGTGATTACCGACAGGCCACAGATACGCAGTATTTT. Its translation is CATSDYRQATDTQYF.

V and J are TRBV11-2 and TRBJ2-3; D remains ambiguous. The CDR3 runs to 15 residues. The germline V gene encodes CDR1 SGHAT and CDR2 FQNNGV. The V end was cut by 1 base, the J end by 0 bases, with 8 bases between. The CDR3 DNA sequence: TGTGCCAGCAGCTTAGTTTCTCTGAGCACAGATACGCAGTATTTT. Translating gives CASSLVSLSTDTQYF.

V is TRBV2 and J is TRBJ1-1, with D possibly matching TRBD1 (5 bases). Trimming cost V 3 bases and J 5 bases, with 13 bases left between them. Per germline, CDR1 SNHLY and CDR2 FYNNEI. CDR3 length equals 14 residues. The CDR3 here is CASSDWGVGTEAFF. In DNA, the CDR3 is TGTGCCAGCAGTGATTGGGGGGTAGGAACTGAAGCTTTCTTT.

The chain recombines TRBV3-1 (or the pseudogene TRBV3-2) with TRBJ1-1, with D perhaps TRBD1 (5 bases). The CDR3 runs to 14 residues. Per germline, CDR1 LGHDT and CDR2 YNNKEL (reference sequence). Trimming stripped 1 base from V and 1 base from J, with 7 bases between. The CDR3 DNA reads TGTGCCAGCAGCCAAGGAAGGGGGAACACTGAAGCTTTCTTT. Translated: CASSQGRGNTEAFF.

Regarding this clone: The sample contains more than one DNA sequence encoding this CDR3. This sequence joins TRBV30 and TRBJ2-2; TRBD2 aligns across 9 bases. With 3 bases clipped from V and 2 bases from J, the junction kept 1 base outside the gene matches. Germline V lookup: CDR1 GTSNPN, CDR2 SVGIG (reference sequence). This CDR3 is built from 14 residues. CDR3 nucleotide sequence: TGTGCCTGGAGGACTAGCGGCAACACCGGGGAGCTGTTTTTT. It translates to CAWRTSGNTGELFF.

This rearrangement joins TRBV29-1 to TRBJ1-2; 9 bases are shared with TRBD1. The CDR3 totals 13 residues. Germline V gene lookup returns CDR1 SQVTM and CDR2 ANQGSEA. The CDR3 DNA reads as TGCGTGTCGGCAGCGGGACAGGGATATGGCTACACCTTC. This sequence encodes CVSAAGQGYGYTF.

The V call is TRBV9, the J call TRBJ1-2; no clear D gene. V lost 0 bases and J 5 bases, leaving 14 bases between the germline ends. The germline V gene has CDR1 SGDLS and CDR2 YYNGEE. CDR3 length: 15 amino acids. The CDR3 loop is CASSVAEGGWYGYTF. CDR3 sequence (DNA): TGTGCCAGCAGCGTAGCTGAGGGAGGTTGGTATGGCTACACCTTC.

The chain has TRBV4-2 and TRBJ2-5, with 13 bases matching TRBD2. The CDR3 is 16 amino acids. Looked up from germline, CDR1 is LGHNA and CDR2 is YNFKEQ. Trimming cost V 4 bases and J 2 bases; bases outside gene matches: 4. The CDR3 loop reads CASSPRLAGGQETQYF. As DNA, the CDR3 is TGTGCCAGCAGCCCTAGACTAGCGGGAGGACAAGAGACCCAGTACTTC.

The V and J genes are TRBV29-1 and TRBJ2-3; 7 bases map to TRBD1. CDR3 length equals 12 residues. The V and J ends lost 8 bases and 5 bases, in that order; junction bases with no gene match: 7. From germline, CDR1 is SQVTM and CDR2 ANQGSEA. The CDR3 here is CSLRGPGDTQYF. The CDR3 DNA is TGCAGCTTAAGGGGGCCCGGAGATACGCAGTATTTT.